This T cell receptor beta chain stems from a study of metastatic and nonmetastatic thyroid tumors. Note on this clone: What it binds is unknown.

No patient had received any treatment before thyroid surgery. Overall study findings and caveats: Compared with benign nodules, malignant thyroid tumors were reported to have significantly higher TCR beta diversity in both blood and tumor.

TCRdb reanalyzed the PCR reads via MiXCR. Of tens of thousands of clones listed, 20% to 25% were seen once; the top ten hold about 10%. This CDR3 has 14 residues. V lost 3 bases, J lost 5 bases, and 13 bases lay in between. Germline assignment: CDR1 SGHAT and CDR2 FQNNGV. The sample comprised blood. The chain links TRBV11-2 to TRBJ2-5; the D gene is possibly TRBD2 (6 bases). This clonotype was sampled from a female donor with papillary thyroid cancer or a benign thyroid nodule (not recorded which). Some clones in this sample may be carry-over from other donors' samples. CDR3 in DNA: TGTGCCAGCAGCTTGGACGGGAGCGCCGAGACCCAGTACTTC. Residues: CASSLDGSAETQYF.